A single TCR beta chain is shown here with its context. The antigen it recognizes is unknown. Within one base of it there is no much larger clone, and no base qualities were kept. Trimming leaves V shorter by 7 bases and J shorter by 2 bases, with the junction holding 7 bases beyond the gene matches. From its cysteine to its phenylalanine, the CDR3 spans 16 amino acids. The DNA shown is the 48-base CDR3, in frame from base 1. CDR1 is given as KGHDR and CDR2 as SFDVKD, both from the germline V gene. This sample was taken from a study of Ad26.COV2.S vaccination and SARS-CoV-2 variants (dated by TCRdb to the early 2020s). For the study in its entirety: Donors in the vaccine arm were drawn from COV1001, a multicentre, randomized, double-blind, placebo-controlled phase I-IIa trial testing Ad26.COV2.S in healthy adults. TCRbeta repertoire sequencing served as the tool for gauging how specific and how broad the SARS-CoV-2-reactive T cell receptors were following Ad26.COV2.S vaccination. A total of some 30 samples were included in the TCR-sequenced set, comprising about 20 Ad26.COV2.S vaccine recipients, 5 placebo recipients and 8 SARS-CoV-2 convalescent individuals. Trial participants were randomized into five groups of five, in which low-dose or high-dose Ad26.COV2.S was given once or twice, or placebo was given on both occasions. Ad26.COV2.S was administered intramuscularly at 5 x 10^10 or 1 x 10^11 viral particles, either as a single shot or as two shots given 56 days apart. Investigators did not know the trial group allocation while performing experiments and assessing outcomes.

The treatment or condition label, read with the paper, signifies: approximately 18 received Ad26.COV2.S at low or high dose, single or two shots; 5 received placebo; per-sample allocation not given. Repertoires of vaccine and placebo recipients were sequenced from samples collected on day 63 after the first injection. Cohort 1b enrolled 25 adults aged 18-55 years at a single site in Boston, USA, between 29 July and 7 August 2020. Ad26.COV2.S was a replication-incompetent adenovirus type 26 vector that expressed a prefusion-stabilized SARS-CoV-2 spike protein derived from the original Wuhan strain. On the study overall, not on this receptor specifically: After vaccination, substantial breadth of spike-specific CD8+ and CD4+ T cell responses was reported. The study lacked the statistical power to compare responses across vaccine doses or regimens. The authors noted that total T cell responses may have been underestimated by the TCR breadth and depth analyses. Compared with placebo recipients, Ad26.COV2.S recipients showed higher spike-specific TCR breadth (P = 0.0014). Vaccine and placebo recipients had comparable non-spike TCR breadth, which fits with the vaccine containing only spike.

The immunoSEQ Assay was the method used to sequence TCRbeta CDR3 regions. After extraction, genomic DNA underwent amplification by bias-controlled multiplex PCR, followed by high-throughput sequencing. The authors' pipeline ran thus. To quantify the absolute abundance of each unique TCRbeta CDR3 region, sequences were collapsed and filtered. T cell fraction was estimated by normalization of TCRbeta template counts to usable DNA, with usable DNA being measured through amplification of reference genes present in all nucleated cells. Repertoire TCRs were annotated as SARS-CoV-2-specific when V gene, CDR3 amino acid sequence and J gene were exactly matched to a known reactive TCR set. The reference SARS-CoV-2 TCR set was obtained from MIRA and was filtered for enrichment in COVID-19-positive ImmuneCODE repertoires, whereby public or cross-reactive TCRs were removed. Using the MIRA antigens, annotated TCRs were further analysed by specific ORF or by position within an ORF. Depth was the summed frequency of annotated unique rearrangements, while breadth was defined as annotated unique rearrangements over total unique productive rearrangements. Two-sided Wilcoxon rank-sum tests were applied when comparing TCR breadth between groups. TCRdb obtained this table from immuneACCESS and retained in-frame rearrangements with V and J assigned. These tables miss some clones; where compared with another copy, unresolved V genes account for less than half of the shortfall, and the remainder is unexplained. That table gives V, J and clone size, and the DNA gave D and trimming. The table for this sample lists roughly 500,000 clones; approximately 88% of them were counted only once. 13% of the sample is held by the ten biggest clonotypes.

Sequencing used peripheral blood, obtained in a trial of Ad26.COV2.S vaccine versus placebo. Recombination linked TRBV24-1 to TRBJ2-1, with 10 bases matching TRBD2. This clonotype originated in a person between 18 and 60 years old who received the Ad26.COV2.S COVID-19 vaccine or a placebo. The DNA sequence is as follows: TGTGCCACCAGCTCAAGCGGGAGGGGCCCCTACAATGAGCAGTTCTTC. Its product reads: CATSSSGRGPYNEQFF.